Listed below are T cell receptor beta chains from one sample, sequenced in a study of CD8 T cells in ankylosing spondylitis. TCRdb processed the 5' RACE reads anew with MiXCR; each CDR3 protein has one entry. Of 750,000 to 850,000 distinct CDR3 sequences in the sample, approximately 10% were seen once. The sequencing input was blood, either unsorted or a sorted T cell fraction (not recorded which). These receptors were obtained from a male donor with ankylosing spondylitis. The CDR3 runs from the conserved cysteine through the conserved F or W. The D gene is left open where the match is weak. Clone size is shown for a subset of rows, as once, few, many or a class of expanded clone.

TRBJ1-4 - many TRBV15 TGTGCCACCAGCAGACAAGGGGCAGCAGAAAAACTGTTTTTT CATSRQGAAEKLFF
TRBJ1-1 - - TRBV12-3/TRBV12-4 TGTGCCAGCAGTTTAGCGTGGGGGGGAATATACACTGAAGCTTTCTTT CASSLAWGGIYTEAFF
TRBJ2-7 - few TRBV7-2 TGTGCCAGCAGACGTCGGGCAGGCAGCTCCTACGAGCAGTACTTC CASRRRAGSSYEQYF
TRBJ2-5 - few TRBV7-2 TGTGCCAGCAGCCCGGACGTCTCTAGGGAGACCCAGTACTTC CASSPDVSRETQYF
TRBJ1-2 - few TRBV5-1 TGCGCCAGCAGCTTGTTTCCCCCAGACTATGGCTACACCTTC CASSLFPPDYGYTF
TRBJ1-1 - many TRBV12-3/TRBV12-4 TGTGCCAGCAGTTTTATCGGGGCCTCCCAACCAAGGAACACTGAAGCTTTCTTT CASSFIGASQPRNTEAFF
TRBJ2-7 - few TRBV20-1 TGCAGTGCTAGGATAGACCCAGGGTTGGATGAGCAGTACTTC CSARIDPGLDEQYF
TRBJ1-2 - few TRBV4-2 TGTGCCAGCAGCCAAGCCCAGGGGACCTCTAACTATGGCTACACCTTC CASSQAQGTSNYGYTF
TRBJ2-3 TRBD2 - TRBV6-5 TGTGCCAGCAGTTACCGTATGTTGGGAGGGACGGATACGCAGTATTTT CASSYRMLGGTDTQYF
TRBJ2-7 - - TRBV4-3 TGCGCCAGCAGCCTCGGATGGGACTCCTACGAGCAGTACTTC CASSLGWDSYEQYF
TRBJ1-4 - - TRBV4-2 TGTGCCAGCAGCCAAGGGGAGGGACATGAAAAACTGTTTTTT CASSQGEGHEKLFF
TRBJ2-1 TRBD2 - TRBV20-1 TGCAGTGCCCCCAGGAGGACTAGCGGAGATGAGCAGTTCTTC CSAPRRTSGDEQFF
TRBJ1-2 - few TRBV4-2 TGTGCCAGCAGCCAAGTTGGACGGTCTAACTATGGCTACACCTTC CASSQVGRSNYGYTF
TRBJ2-1 - - TRBV10-3 TGTGCCATCAGTGGGAAGGGCGTGGCTTTGAATGAGCAGTTCTTC CAISGKGVALNEQFF
TRBJ1-6 - - TRBV11-2 TGTGCCAGCAGCTTAGCTCCAGCAAATTCACCCCTCCACTTT CASSLAPANSPLHF
TRBJ2-5 - few TRBV10-3 TGTGCCATCAGTCAAACGGGGCGGCAAGAGACCCAGTACTTC CAISQTGRQETQYF
TRBJ1-2 TRBD1 - TRBV20-1 TGCAGTGCTAGAGAACAGGGGGCGGGCGGCTACACCTTC CSAREQGAGGYTF
TRBJ2-1 - - TRBV27 TGTGCCAGCAGTCAAAGGTCCTGGGGAACCCATGAGCAGTTCTTC CASSQRSWGTHEQFF
TRBJ2-6 - few TRBV4-2 TGTGCCAGCAGCCAAGGAGCTCCTGGGGCCAACGTCCTGACTTTC CASSQGAPGANVLTF
TRBJ2-5 TRBD2 - TRBV7-2 TGTGCCAGCAGCATCCAGCGGGGGGAACTCCAAGAGACCCAGTACTTC CASSIQRGELQETQYF
TRBJ1-2 - - TRBV6-1 TGTGCCAGCATTCGGACAGCCGATTATGGCTACACCTTC CASIRTADYGYTF
TRBJ1-1 - - TRBV6-4 TGTGCCATCAGTGCTCGGGGGCTAGGAACTGAAGCTCTCTTT CAISARGLGTEALF
TRBJ1-5 TRBD1 - TRBV20-1 TGCAGTGCCACTCGGACAGGGGGGCAGCCCCAGCATTTT CSATRTGGQPQHF
TRBJ2-1 - - TRBV20-1 TGCAGTGCTAGCCCTCTGGGGTCAGACTACAATGAGCAGTTCTTC CSASPLGSDYNEQFF
TRBJ1-2 - many TRBV29-1 TGCAGCGTCGGACATAACTATGGCTACACCTTC CSVGHNYGYTF
TRBJ1-4 - - TRBV5-5 TGTGCCAGCAGCCGAGACCGTGCAACTAATGAAAAACTGTTTTTT CASSRDRATNEKLFF
TRBJ2-3 - many TRBV29-1 TGCAGCGTTGGGGAGATTTACACAGATACGCAGTATTTT CSVGEIYTDTQYF
TRBJ2-3 TRBD1 few TRBV11-3 TGTGCCAGCAGCTTAGAGACAGGGGGTAACACAGATACGCAGTATTTT CASSLETGGNTDTQYF
TRBJ2-1 TRBD2 many TRBV20-1 TGCAGTGCTAGAGTTCGCACTAGCGGGGACAATGAGCAGTTCTTC CSARVRTSGDNEQFF
TRBJ1-2 - few TRBV6-5 TGTGCCAGCAGTTACTCGACAACCCTACTTGCTAACTATGGCTACACCTTC CASSYSTTLLANYGYTF
TRBJ2-3 TRBD1 - TRBV5-1 TGCGCCAGCAGCCGGAACCGGGACAGCGTTGGCACAGATACGCAGTATTTT CASSRNRDSVGTDTQYF
TRBJ2-7 - few TRBV6-2/TRBV6-3 TGTGCCAGCAGTTACCCGCAGTTCTCCTACGAGCAGTACTTC CASSYPQFSYEQYF
TRBJ2-7 - few TRBV5-1 TGCGCCAGCAGACACGTAGGGGACGAGCAGTACTTC CASRHVGDEQYF
TRBJ2-5 TRBD2 - TRBV4-2 TGTGCCAGCAGCCCCGGGACTAGCGGGAGGGGGGGTAGCTTGGAGACCCAGTACTTC CASSPGTSGRGGSLETQYF
TRBJ1-1 TRBD1 - TRBV20-1 TGCAGTGCTAGATCTTACTCCAGGGGGTACGTAGGCACTGAAGCTTTCTTT CSARSYSRGYVGTEAFF
TRBJ2-5 TRBD1 many TRBV20-1 TGCAGTGCTTGGACAGGTCTGCAAGAGACCCAGTACTTC CSAWTGLQETQYF
TRBJ1-5 - many TRBV6-5 TGTGCCAGCAGTTGGGGAGTAGGGAGCAATCAGCCCCAGCATTTT CASSWGVGSNQPQHF
TRBJ2-7 TRBD2 - TRBV10-3 TGTGCCATCAGCGAGACTAGCGGGACGTCCTACGAGCAGTACTTC CAISETSGTSYEQYF
TRBJ1-4 - many TRBV20-1 TGCCGCGCGGGTAATAATGAAAAACTGTTTTTT CRAGNNEKLFF
TRBJ2-1 - - TRBV5-1 TGCGCCAGCGCGCGGGGCGGTCCAAGGAATGAGCAGTTCTTC CASARGGPRNEQFF
TRBJ2-5 - - TRBV12-5 TGTGCTAGTGGTTTGGGGTTCGATTGGGAGACCCAGTACTTC CASGLGFDWETQYF
TRBJ1-1 - many TRBV7-2 TGTGCCAGCAGATCTAAAGGACTCGGCCTCCGAGAAGCTTTCTTT CASRSKGLGLREAFF
TRBJ2-1 - few TRBV7-9 TGTGCCAGCAGCTTCCGGGGGCGGCACAATGAGCAGTTCTTC CASSFRGRHNEQFF
TRBJ2-3 - few TRBV20-1 TGCAGTGCTGTTTCTAGCGTTGGGTCCACAGATACGCAGTATTTT CSAVSSVGSTDTQYF
TRBJ1-2 - few TRBV20-1 TGCAGTGCTAAGAGGGGCTCTGGTGGCTACACCTTC CSAKRGSGGYTF
TRBJ2-5 TRBD1 - TRBV28 TGTGCCAGCCTAGGACAGGGGGCGCAGAGCCAAGAGACCCAGTACTTC CASLGQGAQSQETQYF
TRBJ1-5 TRBD1 - TRBV12-3/TRBV12-4 TGTGCCAGCACCCAGGGACAGGAGTATCAGCCCCAGCATTTT CASTQGQEYQPQHF
TRBJ2-7 - - TRBV7-9 TGTGCCAGCAGCTGGGGGTTCGGGGACGAGCAGTACTTC CASSWGFGDEQYF
TRBJ2-7 TRBD1 - TRBV20-1 TGCAGTGCCCCGCCGGGACAGGGGGCCTACGAGCAGTACTTC CSAPPGQGAYEQYF
TRBJ2-5 TRBD2 few TRBV19 TGTGCCAGTAGTTCACTCGGGACTACAATTAAAGAGACCCAGTACTTC CASSSLGTTIKETQYF
TRBJ1-6 - - TRBV5-1 TGCGCCAGCAGCTTGGAGGTGGGAAATTCACCCCTCCACTTT CASSLEVGNSPLHF
TRBJ1-1 TRBD1 - TRBV18 TGTGCCAGCTCACCGATTCGACAGGGTGGCACTGAAGCTTTCTTT CASSPIRQGGTEAFF